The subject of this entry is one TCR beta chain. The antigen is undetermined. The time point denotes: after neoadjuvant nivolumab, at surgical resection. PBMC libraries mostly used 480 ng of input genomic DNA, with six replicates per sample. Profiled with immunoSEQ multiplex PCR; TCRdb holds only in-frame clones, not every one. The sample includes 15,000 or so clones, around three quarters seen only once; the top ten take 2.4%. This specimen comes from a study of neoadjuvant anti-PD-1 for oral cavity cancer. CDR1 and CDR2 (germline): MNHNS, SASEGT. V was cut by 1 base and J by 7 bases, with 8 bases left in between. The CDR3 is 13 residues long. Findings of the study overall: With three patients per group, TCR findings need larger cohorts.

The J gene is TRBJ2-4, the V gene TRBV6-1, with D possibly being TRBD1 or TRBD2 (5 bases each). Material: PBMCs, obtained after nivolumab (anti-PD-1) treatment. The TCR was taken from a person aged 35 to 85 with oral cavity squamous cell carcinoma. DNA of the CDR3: TGTGCCAGCAGTGAAGGCAGGGACAACATTCAGTACTTC. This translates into CASSEGRDNIQYF.